This T cell receptor (beta chain) derives from a study of blood T cell repertoires in COVID-19. On the study more broadly: The cDNA or gDNA used as material had been derived from T cells, B-cell-depleted T cells, or PBMCs.

The length of the CDR3 is 13 residues. Germline-derived CDR1 and CDR2 are LNHDA and SQIVND (reference sequence). V was pared by 6 bases and J by 7 bases, with 6 bases of the junction left unmatched. Residents of approximately 25 US areas, aged about 18 to 95 years, made up the participants. In Cohort 3, a recovered donor had either two negative PCRs, clearance, or symptom resolution. Libraries were prepared by immunoSEQ multiplex PCR; TCRdb keeps only in-frame clonotypes and omits some of them. The sample holds about 310,000 clones, around 91% seen once. This clonotype was obtained from a woman between 35 and 50 years old who had recovered from COVID-19. Sequencing input: PBMCs or T cells enriched from blood (not recorded which). The chain is built from TRBV19 and TRBJ1-2; TRBD1 matches at 9 bases. The CDR3 loop reads CASSNGQGFGYTF. CDR3 sequence (DNA): TGTGCCAGTAGCAACGGACAGGGGTTTGGCTACACCTTC.